One and the same sample provided the 3 T cell receptor beta chains below, sequenced in a study of OX40 agonist ivuxolimab in advanced cancers. The protocol was immunoSEQ multiplex PCR, while the TCRdb copy is restricted to in-frame clones and leaves out a portion. This table has 40,000 to 50,000 clones, approximately 86% appearing once. Here the sequenced sample was CD4+ or CD8+ T cells sorted from blood, taken in a trial of the OX40 agonist ivuxolimab. These receptor sequences come from an adult with an advanced solid tumor such as melanoma, head and neck, liver or kidney cancer.

This clone counts as medium-sized. The chain employs TRBV23-1 and TRBJ1-2; TRBD1 might be the D (5 bases). TRBV23-1 is labeled an ORF, and its function is uncertain. The length of the CDR3 is 15 residues. Deletions cut 3 bases from V and 4 bases from J, with 15 bases between. The CDR3, as DNA: TGCGCCAGCAGTCAGGGGTTTGGCAGGGCCTATGGCTACACCTTC. Translated: CASSQGFGRAYGYTF.

This chain links TRBV11-2 with TRBJ1-1; possibly TRBD1 for D (5 bases). Trimming stripped 2 bases from V and 14 bases from J, with 24 bases between. This CDR3 has 15 residues. Germline values: CDR1 SGHAT, CDR2 FQNNGV. CDR3: CASSLLDGAMDKDFF. CDR3 DNA sequence: TGTGCCAGCAGCTTATTAGATGGAGCCATGGACAAGGACTTCTTT.

J is TRBJ2-5 and V is TRBV18; a weak D match, TRBD2 (6 bases). Germline V lookup: CDR1 KGHSH, CDR2 LQKENI. V gave up 4 bases and J gave up 2 bases, with 14 bases separating them. The CDR3 spans 15 residues. CDR3 in DNA: TGTGCCAGCTCACGGGCTAGCGCGGGACAAGAGACCCAGTACTTC. Encoded protein: CASSRASAGQETQYF.